One sample yielded the 18 T cell receptor beta chains listed below, sequenced in a study of cytomegalovirus exposure and HLA in healthy donors listed by TCRdb under 2017. To prepare the library, the immunoSEQ multiplex PCR assay was applied. A mixture of 60 forward primers for TCR Vbeta segments and 13 reverse primers for TCR Jbeta segments was used in the multiplex PCR. TCRdb retrieved this table from immuneACCESS and kept in-frame rearrangements only. Not all clones are present; in checked studies, unresolved V genes account for under half, and no reason is known for the remainder. This sample holds about 110,000 clones; around three quarters were observed only once. The biggest ten clones account for 1.3% of the sample. Sequenced material: PBMCs. These receptors were obtained from a woman aged 30 to 39 in good health and CMV-seronegative.

The chain employs TRBV30 and TRBJ1-1; unclear D gene. The CDR3 runs 12 residues. V lost 8 bases, J lost 1 base, and 11 bases lay in between. CDR1 is GTSNPN and CDR2 is SVGIG in the germline V gene (reference sequence). The CDR3 sequence is CAARAQNTEAFF. As DNA, the CDR3 is TGTGCCGCGAGGGCGCAGAACACTGAAGCTTTCTTT. The full variable domain, completed using reference TRBV30 and TRBJ1-1, is SQTIHQWPATLVQPVGSPLSLECTVEGTSNPNLYWYRQAAGRGLQLLFYSVGIGQISSEVPQNLSASRPQDRQFILSSKKLLLSDSGFYLCAARAQNTEAFFGQGTRLTVV.

V usage is TRBV18 and J usage is TRBJ1-4; 9 bases match TRBD1. Trimming took 4 bases from V and 8 from J; bases not matched to a gene: 5. The CDR3 spans 14 residues. Germline CDR1 is KGHSH and CDR2 is LQKENI. The CDR3 is CASSLGTGTEKLFF. The CDR3 DNA reads TGTGCCAGCTCACTTGGGACAGGGACGGAAAAACTGTTTTTT.

The chain joins TRBV4-1 to TRBJ2-4, with a weak D call TRBD1 (6 bases). The ends were cut back, 8 bases at V and 7 bases at J, with 15 bases in the middle. Germline CDR1 and CDR2: MGHRA and YSYEKL. The CDR3 is 13 residues long. The CDR3 is CASGVDSYNIQYF. The CDR3 coding sequence is TGCGCCAGCGGGGTGGACAGTTACAACATTCAGTACTTC.

The chain recombines TRBV5-1 with TRBJ2-5, with 7 bases lining up with TRBD1. After removal of 4 bases from V and 1 base from J, the junction contained 7 bases not matched to a gene. The CDR3 is 15 residues long. Per the germline V gene, CDR1 is SGHRS and CDR2 is YFSETQ. The CDR3 DNA sequence: TGCGCCAGCAGCCGTCAAGGACAGGCCCAAGAGACCCAGTACTTC. Protein: CASSRQGQAQETQYF. The full variable domain, its missing parts supplied by reference TRBV5-1 and TRBJ2-5, is KAGVTQTPRYLIKTRGQQVTLSCSPISGHRSVSWYQQTPGQGLQFLFEYFSETQRNKGNFPGRFSGRQFSNSRSEMNVSTLELGDSALYLCASSRQGQAQETQYFGPGTRLLVL.

This clone was recorded a few times. The chain joins TRBV2 to TRBJ2-1; 10 bases agree with TRBD2. The trim removed 5 bases at V and 0 bases at J, leaving 7 bases unmatched. The CDR3 spans 17 residues. CDR1 and CDR2 from the germline V gene are SNHLY and FYNNEI. In nucleotides, the CDR3 is TGTGCCAGCAGTCGAACCGCTAGCGGGAGCTCCTACAATGAGCAGTTCTTC. Its translation is CASSRTASGSSYNEQFF.

The genes are TRBV9 and TRBJ1-1, with no clear D. The CDR3 covers 14 residues. CDR1 SGDLS and CDR2 YYNGEE come from the germline V gene. Trimming removed 0 bases at V and 0 bases at J, with 6 bases between. The CDR3 bases are TGTGCCAGCAGCGTAGGCCAGGTGAACACTGAAGCTTTCTTT. This gives the protein CASSVGQVNTEAFF.

The chain couples TRBV6-5 to TRBJ2-2, with TRBD1 identical over 8 bases. The CDR3 runs 15 residues. In germline, CDR1 is MNHEY, CDR2 SVGAGI. Losses at the gene ends were 9 bases for V and 4 bases for J; bases not matched to a gene: 10. The CDR3 spells CASRRDRGGTGELFF. The CDR3 DNA is TGTGCCAGTAGGCGAGACAGGGGTGGCACCGGGGAGCTGTTTTTT.

J is TRBJ1-2 and V is TRBV4-1; no firm D call. The germline V gene encodes CDR1 MGHRA and CDR2 YSYEKL. The CDR3 covers 14 residues. V lost 1 base, J lost 4 bases, and 10 bases lay in between. CDR3 region: CASSQGGGAYGYTF. For the CDR3, the DNA is TGCGCCAGCAGCCAAGGCGGCGGAGCCTATGGCTACACCTTC.

The chain is built from TRBV7-2 and TRBJ2-5; D unresolved. The J call may be wrong; the DNA end is better matched by TRBJ2-7. CDR1 and CDR2 (germline): SGHTA, FQGNSA. The length of the CDR3 is 13 residues. The CDR3 DNA reads TGTGCCAGCAGCCCTCGGAGCTCCTACGAGCAGTACTTC. Protein product: CASSPRSSYEQYF.

J is TRBJ2-7 and V is TRBV29-1; 9 bases match TRBD1. The length of the CDR3 is 15 residues. The V gene's germline CDR1 is SQVTM and CDR2 ANQGSEA. Germline trimming cut 0 bases from V and 6 bases from J; bases unmatched to any gene: 9. The CDR3 spells CSVEDETGGIFEQYF. In DNA form, the CDR3 reads TGCAGCGTTGAAGACGAGACAGGGGGAATTTTCGAGCAGTACTTC.

The rearrangement uses TRBV14 and TRBJ1-4; 9 bases map to TRBD1. The germline V gene encodes CDR1 SGHDN and CDR2 FVKESK. J lost 7 bases, V lost 4 bases, and 7 bases had no gene match. The CDR3 is 15 amino acids. The CDR3 DNA sequence: TGTGCCAGCAGCCCGCACAGGGGGCGTTTTGAAAAACTGTTTTTT. It specifies CASSPHRGRFEKLFF.

This clone appeared a single time. This rearrangement joins TRBV15 to TRBJ2-3, with TRBD1 matching 8 bases. Germline V CDR1 and CDR2: LNHNV, YYDKDF (reference sequence). V lost 1 base and J lost 4; bases outside the gene matches: 16. The CDR3 sequence is 19 residues long. CDR3 nucleotides: TGTGCCACCAGCAGAGTCCCCGGGACAGGTTTCGTAGTTTCAGATACGCAGTATTTT. Translating gives CATSRVPGTGFVVSDTQYF. The complete variable domain, with remaining parts taken from reference TRBV15 and TRBJ2-3, reads DAMVIQNPRYQVTQFGKPVTLSCSQTLNHNVMYWYQQKSSQAPKLLFHYYDKDFNNEADTPDNFQSRRPNTSFCFLDIRSPGLGDTAMYLCATSRVPGTGFVVSDTQYFGPGTRLTVL.

This clone has a single count. The gene calls are TRBV30 and TRBJ1-6; perhaps TRBD1 as D (5 bases). This CDR3 has 15 residues. CDR1 and CDR2 from the germline V gene are GTSNPN and SVGIG (reference sequence). The V and J ends lost 4 bases and 4 bases respectively, with 14 bases between them. CDR3 nucleotides: TGTGCCTGGATGGGCCCCCCAGGGTATAATTCACCCCTCCACTTT. Translation gives CAWMGPPGYNSPLHF. Full variable domain (remainder filled in from reference TRBV30 and TRBJ1-6): SQTIHQWPATLVQPVGSPLSLECTVEGTSNPNLYWYRQAAGRGLQLLFYSVGIGQISSEVPQNLSASRPQDRQFILSSKKLLLSDSGFYLCAWMGPPGYNSPLHFGNGTRLTVT.

This chain joins TRBV5-1 and TRBJ2-7; TRBD1 matches at 8 bases. The CDR3 is made up of 13 amino acids. Trimming cost V 6 bases and J 1 base; bases outside gene matches: 3. Germline V gene sequence: CDR1 SGHRS, CDR2 YFSETQ. This CDR3 reads CASTGQGSYEQYF. For the CDR3, the DNA is TGCGCCAGCACCGGACAGGGATCCTACGAGCAGTACTTC.

V and J are TRBV4-3 and TRBJ2-5; D uncertain. V was pared by 0 bases and J by 3 bases, with 5 bases between. The CDR3 sequence is 13 residues long. CDR1 is LGHNA, CDR2 YSLEER, per germline. The CDR3 loop reads CASSQDLKETQYF. DNA for the CDR3: TGCGCCAGCAGCCAAGATCTAAAAGAGACCCAGTACTTC.

This chain links TRBV9 with TRBJ2-7, with D perhaps TRBD1 (6 bases). CDR3 length: 13 amino acids. Between the trimmed V and J ends, which lost 0 bases and 5 bases, there was a span of 9 bases. CDR1 is SGDLS and CDR2 is YYNGEE in the germline V gene. The CDR3 reads CASSVASGDEQYF. In DNA form, the CDR3 reads TGTGCCAGCAGCGTAGCTTCAGGGGACGAGCAGTACTTC.

The chain carries TRBV4-1 and TRBJ2-7; TRBD2 might be the D (6 bases). Germline V lookup: CDR1 MGHRA, CDR2 YSYEKL. The V and J ends lost 2 bases and 2 bases respectively, with 10 bases between them. The length of the CDR3 is 14 residues. DNA for the CDR3: TGCGCCAGCAGCCAAAGGACGGGAGCCTACGAGCAGTACTTC. It encodes CASSQRTGAYEQYF.

The chain uses TRBV7-6 and TRBJ2-5, with 8 bases that match TRBD2. CDR1 is SGHVS, CDR2 FNYEAQ, per germline. This CDR3 contains 15 residues. After removal of 5 bases from V and 2 bases from J, the junction contained 7 bases not matched to a gene. CDR3 nucleotide sequence: TGTGCCAGCAGCCGGGGGGGTCTGGGACAAGAGACCCAGTACTTC. As protein: CASSRGGLGQETQYF.